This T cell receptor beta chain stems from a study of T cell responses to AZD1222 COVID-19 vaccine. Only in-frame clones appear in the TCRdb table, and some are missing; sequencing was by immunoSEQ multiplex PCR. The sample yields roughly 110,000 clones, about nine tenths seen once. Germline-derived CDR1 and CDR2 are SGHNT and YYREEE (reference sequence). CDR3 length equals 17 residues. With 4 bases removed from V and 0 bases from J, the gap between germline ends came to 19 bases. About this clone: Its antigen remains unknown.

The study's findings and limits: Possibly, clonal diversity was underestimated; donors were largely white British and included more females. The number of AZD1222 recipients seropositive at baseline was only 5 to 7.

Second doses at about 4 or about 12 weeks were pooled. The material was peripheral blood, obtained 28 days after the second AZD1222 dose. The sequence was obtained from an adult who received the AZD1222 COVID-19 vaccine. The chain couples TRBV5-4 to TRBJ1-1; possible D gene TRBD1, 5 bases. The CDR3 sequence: CASSAGDRLSMNTEAFF. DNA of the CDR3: TGTGCCAGCAGCGCGGGGGACCGGCTCTCCATGAACACTGAAGCTTTCTTT. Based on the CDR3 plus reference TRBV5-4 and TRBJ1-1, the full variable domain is ETGVTQSPTHLIKTRGQQVTLRCSSQSGHNTVSWYQQALGQGPQFIFQYYREEENGRGNFPPRFSGLQFPNYSSELNVNALELDDSALYLCASSAGDRLSMNTEAFFGQGTRLTVV.